This T cell receptor beta chain was sequenced during a study of blood T cell repertoires in COVID-19. The wider study: Italy, Spain and the United States were the sources of the convalescent and acute COVID-19 samples. The analysed material was cDNA or gDNA that came from T cells, B-cell-depleted T cells, or PBMCs.

V lost 2 bases to trimming and J lost 13 bases; unmatched junction nucleotides: 20. This CDR3 comprises 19 residues. CDR1 is SGHDN, CDR2 FVKESK, per germline. Per the original methods: Nucleated cell counts were estimated from reference gene primer amplification. Measured with immunoSEQ multiplex PCR; TCRdb has only the in-frame clones, and not every one. For V, J and clone size, that table is used; D and trimming come from the DNA. The sample lists approximately 250,000 clones; about 83% were seen once. The J gene is TRBJ2-3, the V gene TRBV14, with 14 bases aligning to TRBD2. The sequencing sample was made of peripheral blood. The sequence was collected from a man aged 45-65 years with acute or convalescent COVID-19. The CDR3 region is CASSQPDRGGLAGGTSKYF. CDR3 in DNA: TGTGCCAGCAGCCAACCGGACAGGGGAGGACTAGCGGGGGGTACCTCCAAGTATTTT. Full variable domain (remainder filled in from reference TRBV14 and TRBJ2-3): EAGVTQFPSHSVIEKGQTVTLRCDPISGHDNLYWYRRVMGKEIKFLLHFVKESKQDESGMPNNRFLAERTGGTYSTLKVQPAELEDSGVYFCASSQPDRGGLAGGTSKYFGPGTRLTVL.